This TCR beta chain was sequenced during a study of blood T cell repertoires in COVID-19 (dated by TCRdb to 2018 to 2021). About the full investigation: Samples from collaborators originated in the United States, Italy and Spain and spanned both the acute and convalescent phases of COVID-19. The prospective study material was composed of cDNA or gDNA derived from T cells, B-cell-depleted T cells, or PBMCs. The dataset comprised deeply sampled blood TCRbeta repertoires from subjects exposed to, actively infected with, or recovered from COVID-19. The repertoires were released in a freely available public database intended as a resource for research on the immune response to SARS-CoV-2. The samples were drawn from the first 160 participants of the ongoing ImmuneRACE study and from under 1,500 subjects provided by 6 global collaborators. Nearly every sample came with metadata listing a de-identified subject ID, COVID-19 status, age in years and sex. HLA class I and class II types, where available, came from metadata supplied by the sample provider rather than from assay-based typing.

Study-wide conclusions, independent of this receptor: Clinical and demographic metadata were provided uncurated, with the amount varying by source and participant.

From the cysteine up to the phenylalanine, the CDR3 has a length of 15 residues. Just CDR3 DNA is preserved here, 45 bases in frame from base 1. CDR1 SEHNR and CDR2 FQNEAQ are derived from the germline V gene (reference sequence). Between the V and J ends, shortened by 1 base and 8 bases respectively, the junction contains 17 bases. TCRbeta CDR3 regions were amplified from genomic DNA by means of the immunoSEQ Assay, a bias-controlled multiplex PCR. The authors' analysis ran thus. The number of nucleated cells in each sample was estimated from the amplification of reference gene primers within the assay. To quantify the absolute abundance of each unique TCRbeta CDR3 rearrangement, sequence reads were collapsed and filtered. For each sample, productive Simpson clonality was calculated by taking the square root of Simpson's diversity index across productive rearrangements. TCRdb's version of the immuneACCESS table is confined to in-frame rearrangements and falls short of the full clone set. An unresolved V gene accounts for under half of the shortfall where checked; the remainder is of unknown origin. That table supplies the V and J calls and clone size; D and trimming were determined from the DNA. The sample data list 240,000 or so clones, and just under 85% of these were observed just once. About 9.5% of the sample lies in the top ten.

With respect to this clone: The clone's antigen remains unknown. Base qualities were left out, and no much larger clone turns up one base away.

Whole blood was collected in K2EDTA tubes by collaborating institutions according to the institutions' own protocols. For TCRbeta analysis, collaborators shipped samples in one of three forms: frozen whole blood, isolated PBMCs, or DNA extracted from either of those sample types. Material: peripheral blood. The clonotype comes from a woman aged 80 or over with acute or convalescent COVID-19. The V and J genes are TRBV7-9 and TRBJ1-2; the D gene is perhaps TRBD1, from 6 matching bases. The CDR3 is CASSLVGSGGQGYTF. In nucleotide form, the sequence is TGTGCCAGCAGCTTAGTGGGTAGCGGGGGGCAAGGCTACACCTTC.